One sample yielded the 5 T cell receptor beta chains listed below, sequenced in a study of OX40 agonist ivuxolimab in advanced cancers. Assay used: immunoSEQ multiplex PCR; TCRdb lists only in-frame clones, some missing. The data contain about 89,000 clones, 90% to 95% of them singletons. Sequences were derived from CD4+ or CD8+ T cells sorted from blood, sampled in a trial of the OX40 agonist ivuxolimab. The receptors come from an adult with an advanced solid tumor such as melanoma, head and neck, liver or kidney cancer.

This rearrangement joins TRBV5-4 to TRBJ2-5, with 7 bases fitting TRBD1. J gave up 4 bases and V 3 bases, and 3 bases lay outside the gene matches. CDR1 SGHNT and CDR2 YYREEE come from the germline V gene (reference sequence). The CDR3 runs 13 residues. The CDR3 spells CASSYKGAETQYF. CDR3 bases: TGTGCCAGCAGCTATAAGGGGGCAGAGACCCAGTACTTC.

This chain connects TRBV6-6 to TRBJ2-3, with 7 positions matching TRBD1. The CDR3 is 15 amino acids. Looked up from germline, CDR1 is MNHNY and CDR2 is SVGAGI (reference sequence). V was clipped by 2 bases and J by 4 bases; unmatched bases: 6. The CDR3 DNA sequence: TGTGCCAGCAGTTACCCCGGTGGGACAGCAGATACGCAGTATTTT. This codes for CASSYPGGTADTQYF.

The genes are TRBV11-2 and TRBJ2-3; D call uncertain. Trimming removed 6 bases from V and 5 bases from J, with 15 bases in between. The CDR3 covers 14 residues. Germline-derived CDR1 and CDR2 are SGHAT and FQNNGV. The CDR3 DNA reads TGTGCCAGCAGTCCCCAATTGGCTGGAGATACGCAGTATTTT. The encoded protein is CASSPQLAGDTQYF.

This sequence joins TRBV6-5 and TRBJ1-5, with D unclear. Trimming left V 8 bases short and J 2 bases short, with 10 bases between. The CDR3 has 13 residues. Germline CDR1 MNHEY, CDR2 SVGAGI. This CDR3 is CASGMEGNQPQHF. The CDR3 coding sequence is TGTGCCAGCGGAATGGAGGGCAATCAGCCCCAGCATTTT.

The chain carries TRBV15 and TRBJ1-1; the D is unclear. There are 14 residues in the CDR3. Germline-derived CDR1 and CDR2 are LNHNV and YYDKDF (reference sequence). V was shortened by 0 bases and J by 4 bases, with 9 bases between the two germline ends. The chain's CDR3 is CATSRDLGSTEAFF. CDR3 nucleotide sequence: TGTGCCACCAGCAGAGATCTTGGTTCCACTGAAGCTTTCTTT.